This T cell receptor (beta chain) was recorded in a study of OX40 agonist ivuxolimab in advanced cancers. Some clones are missing from TCRdb's copy, which holds only in-frame ones; the method was immunoSEQ multiplex PCR. The table lists fewer than 35,000 clones, 80% to 90% of them singletons. This CDR3 comprises 15 residues. CDR1 is SEHNR, CDR2 FQNEAQ, per germline (reference sequence). Trimming left V 1 base short and J 0 bases short, with 10 bases between. Sequences were derived from CD4+ or CD8+ T cells sorted from blood, sampled in a trial of the OX40 agonist ivuxolimab. The source of this sequence is an adult with an advanced solid tumor such as melanoma, head and neck, liver or kidney cancer. The chain combines TRBV7-9 with TRBJ2-7, with D unclear. The CDR3 here is CASSLGGHVSYEQYF. CDR3 DNA sequence: TGTGCCAGCAGCTTAGGAGGCCACGTCTCCTACGAGCAGTACTTC.